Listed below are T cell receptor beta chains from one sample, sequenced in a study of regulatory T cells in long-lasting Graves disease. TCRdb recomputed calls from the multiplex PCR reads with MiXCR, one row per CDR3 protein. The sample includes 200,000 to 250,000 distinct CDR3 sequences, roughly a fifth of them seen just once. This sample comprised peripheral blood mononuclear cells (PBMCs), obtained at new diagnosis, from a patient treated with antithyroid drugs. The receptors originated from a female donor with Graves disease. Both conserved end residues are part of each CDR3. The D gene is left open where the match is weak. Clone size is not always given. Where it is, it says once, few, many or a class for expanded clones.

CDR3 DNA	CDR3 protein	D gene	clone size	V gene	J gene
TGCAGTGCCAGACTAGCGCCCGCCAAAAACATTCAGTACTTC	CSARLAPAKNIQYF	TRBD2	many	TRBV20-1	TRBJ2-4
TGTGCCAGCAGTTTATCAGTCCCCGAGAACTATGGCTACACCTTC	CASSLSVPENYGYTF	-	-	TRBV27	TRBJ1-2
TGTGCCAGCAGAGACACGCCGGGACACTCCACTGAAGCTTTCTTT	CASRDTPGHSTEAFF	-	-	TRBV7-2	TRBJ1-1
TGTGCCAGCAGCGTAGAAAACGGGAGGGCCCATGAGACCCAGTACTTC	CASSVENGRAHETQYF	TRBD2	few	TRBV2	TRBJ2-5
TGCGCCAGCAGCCAAGGAGGGGCTAGCGGGGGTAAGGTGCAGTACTTC	CASSQGGASGGKVQYF	TRBD2	-	TRBV7-2	TRBJ2-7
TGTGCCAGCAGCGTACAGGGGGCGCGCACCTACGAGCAGTACTTC	CASSVQGARTYEQYF	TRBD1	many	TRBV5-4	TRBJ2-7
TGTGCCAGCAGCCAAATGGCAACGGGGGGCGCTTGGGTAGATACGCAGTATTTT	CASSQMATGGAWVDTQYF	-	many	TRBV7-6	TRBJ2-3
TGTGCCAGCAGCTTTACAGAGACCCAGTACTTC	CASSFTETQYF	-	many	TRBV7-2	TRBJ2-5
TGTGCCAGCCGGCCGGGACAGACACTTGGATTAGGTTCACCCCTCCACTTT	CASRPGQTLGLGSPLHF	TRBD1	many	TRBV7-8	TRBJ1-6
TGTGCCAGCAGCCGACCCGGGAGGAACACTGAAGCTTTCTTT	CASSRPGRNTEAFF	-	many	TRBV11-2	TRBJ1-1
TGCGCCAGCAGCTTGGTCGCAGGGATCCAAGAGACCCAGTACTTC	CASSLVAGIQETQYF	-	many	TRBV5-1	TRBJ2-5
TGCAGTGCTTCCCTCATAAACACTGAAGCTTTCTTT	CSASLINTEAFF	-	many	TRBV20-1	TRBJ1-1
TGTGCCAGCAGAACAATCGGGGGCACAGATACGCAGTATTTT	CASRTIGGTDTQYF	-	-	TRBV7-3	TRBJ2-3